The present TCR beta chain was sequenced within a study of neurological immune-mediated disorders. Study outcomes and limitations: When the repertoires were grouped phylogenetically, those of 18 of the 34 multiple sclerosis patients came together in a single cluster of related CDR3 sequences, which points to a possible repertoire-level signature.

This CDR3 comprises 16 residues. From germline, CDR1 is SGHTA and CDR2 FQGNSA. Trimming left V 2 bases short and J 0 bases short, with 14 bases between. This clonotype was seen many times. Its specificity is not known. One entry per CDR3 protein, called by TCRdb with MiXCR from the 5' RACE reads. This sample has 110,000 or so distinct CDR3 sequences, with about 3.4% found just once. V and J are TRBV7-2 and TRBJ2-7, with D unresolved. The source of this sequence is a woman aged 25 to 39 with multiple sclerosis. The sample comprised PBMCs. The CDR3 here is CASSLLPTRSSYEQYF. CDR3 bases: TGTGCCAGCAGCTTACTGCCGACGAGGAGCTCCTACGAGCAGTACTTC.